This is a list of T cell receptor beta chains from one sample in a study of T-cell memory formation after mild COVID-19. Each CDR3 protein gets one entry after TCRdb re-called the 5' RACE reads with MiXCR. This sample has 350,000 to 500,000 distinct CDR3 sequences, with approximately 20% found just once. Sequencing was performed on PBMCs or a T cell subset sorted from them (not recorded which). The source of these receptors is an adult woman who had mild COVID-19 (a few samples of this study predate the infection). Cell type and time point are not known. The CDR3 runs from the conserved cysteine through the conserved F or W. A D gene is named only where the DNA matches it firmly. Size tells how often a clone was seen (once, few, many) or the class of an expanded clone, and some rows leave it out.

CTATRTSGIDEQFF	TGCACCGCCACCCGGACTAGCGGGATCGACGAGCAGTTCTTC	TRBJ2-1	TRBV29-1	-	TRBD2
CASSQVRDYEQYF	TGTGCCAGCAGCCAAGTACGGGACTACGAGCAGTACTTC	TRBJ2-7	TRBV14	few	-
CAWSVIFPPAGELFF	TGTGCCTGGAGTGTAATCTTCCCCCCCGCCGGGGAGCTGTTTTTT	TRBJ2-2	TRBV30	few	-
CASSSSVEQYF	TGTGCCAGCAGTTCCTCGGTAGAGCAGTACTTC	TRBJ2-7	TRBV12-3/TRBV12-4	-	-
CASSLGTQGGYTGELFF	TGTGCCAGCAGTTTAGGGACGCAAGGAGGGTACACCGGGGAGCTGTTTTTT	TRBJ2-2	TRBV12-3/TRBV12-4	few	-
CASSLAGIAGGEQYF	TGTGCCAGCAGCTTAGCGGGGATAGCGGGAGGCGAGCAGTACTTC	TRBJ2-7	TRBV7-2	few	TRBD2
CASSVAGGPGTGELFF	TGTGCCAGCAGCGTAGCGGGGGGGCCTGGCACCGGGGAGCTGTTTTTT	TRBJ2-2	TRBV9	few	TRBD2
CASSQEDGRSYEQYF	TGCGCCAGCAGCCAAGAAGATGGCAGATCCTACGAGCAGTACTTC	TRBJ2-7	TRBV4-3	-	-
CASSLLTGSYEQYF	TGTGCCAGCAGCCTTCTGACAGGGTCCTACGAGCAGTACTTC	TRBJ2-7	TRBV5-5	-	TRBD1
CASSKRTGGLNEQFF	TGTGCCAGCAGTAAAAGGACAGGGGGACTGAATGAGCAGTTCTTC	TRBJ2-1	TRBV5-6	-	TRBD1
CATSDRGGLGLTDTQYF	TGTGCCACCAGTGACCGAGGGGGACTCGGCCTCACAGATACGCAGTATTTT	TRBJ2-3	TRBV24-1	many	-
CASSYSGRSFF	TGTGCCAGCAGTTATAGCGGGAGGTCGTTCTTC	TRBJ2-1	TRBV12-3/TRBV12-4	few	TRBD2
CSVEGSSGGQDTQYF	TGCAGCGTTGAAGGATCTAGCGGGGGGCAAGATACGCAGTATTTT	TRBJ2-3	TRBV29-1	-	TRBD2
CASSLGWTGFGYGYTF	TGCGCCAGCAGCTTGGGCTGGACAGGGTTTGGCTATGGCTACACCTTC	TRBJ1-2	TRBV5-1	few	TRBD1
CASSQVTAISSGGTDTQYF	TGTGCCAGCAGCCAAGTAACCGCCATTTCTAGCGGGGGCACAGATACGCAGTATTTT	TRBJ2-3	TRBV4-2	few	TRBD2
CASSTASSYEQYF	TGCGCCAGCTCGACAGCCTCCTCCTACGAGCAGTACTTC	TRBJ2-7	TRBV5-1	-	-
CASSQAGANTGELFF	TGTGCCAGCAGCCAAGCGGGAGCGAACACCGGGGAGCTGTTTTTT	TRBJ2-2	TRBV7-2	few	TRBD2
CASKREGLNTEAFF	TGCGCCAGCAAACGGGAGGGGCTAAACACTGAAGCTTTCTTT	TRBJ1-1	TRBV5-1	few	-
CASSRGQIEAFF	TGTGCCAGCAGCCGCGGACAGATTGAAGCTTTCTTT	TRBJ1-1	TRBV14	-	-
CASTLMGPEGGSPLHF	TGCGCCAGCACCCTAATGGGACCTGAGGGAGGTTCACCCCTCCACTTT	TRBJ1-6	TRBV5-1	few	-
CASSFARDTEAFF	TGTGCCAGCAGCTTCGCCCGCGACACTGAAGCTTTCTTT	TRBJ1-1	TRBV7-3	-	-
CASILWTQEGAFF	TGTGCCAGCATACTTTGGACCCAAGAGGGAGCTTTCTTT	TRBJ1-1	TRBV6-1	few	-
CASSPFSGGEEETQYF	TGTGCCAGCAGCCCATTTAGCGGGGGGGAGGAAGAGACCCAGTACTTC	TRBJ2-5	TRBV3-1	-	TRBD2
CASSLYPGTAASTAGNEQFF	TGCGCCAGCAGCTTGTATCCCGGGACAGCCGCCTCCACCGCTGGCAATGAGCAGTTCTTC	TRBJ2-1	TRBV5-1	-	TRBD1
CSARVTQGSNFF	TGCAGTGCTAGAGTTACCCAGGGATCTAATTTCTTT	TRBJ1-1	TRBV20-1	-	-
CASSLKDRVAGELFF	TGTGCCAGCAGCTTAAAAGACAGGGTGGCCGGGGAGCTGTTTTTT	TRBJ2-2	TRBV7-6	-	TRBD1
CASSSVQGPGTEAFF	TGTGCCAGCAGCTCAGTACAGGGTCCGGGCACTGAAGCTTTCTTT	TRBJ1-1	TRBV7-6	-	-
CASSSQTVNTEAFF	TGTGCCAGCAGTTCCCAGACAGTGAACACTGAAGCTTTCTTT	TRBJ1-1	TRBV12-3/TRBV12-4	-	-
CASSPAQHAYEQYF	TGTGCCAGCTCACCGGCACAGCATGCCTACGAGCAGTACTTC	TRBJ2-7	TRBV18	-	-
CASSWTLSYEQYF	TGTGCCAGCAGCTGGACTCTTTCCTACGAGCAGTACTTC	TRBJ2-7	TRBV11-2	-	-
CASSSAGGEEKLFF	TGTGCCAGCAGCTCCGCAGGGGGAGAGGAAAAACTGTTTTTT	TRBJ1-4	TRBV5-4	-	TRBD1
CASSLQDRVHEQYF	TGTGCCAGCAGTTTACAGGACAGAGTCCACGAGCAGTACTTC	TRBJ2-7	TRBV27	few	-
CASTPSPGRGGEQFF	TGTGCCAGCACCCCGTCTCCAGGGAGGGGAGGTGAGCAGTTCTTC	TRBJ2-1	TRBV2	-	TRBD2
CASSYSVGIYEQYF	TGTGCCAGCAGTTACTCGGTAGGGATCTACGAGCAGTACTTC	TRBJ2-7	TRBV6-5	few	-
CASSESRGDADTQYF	TGTGCCAGCAGTGAATCTCGGGGGGACGCAGATACGCAGTATTTT	TRBJ2-3	TRBV25-1	many	TRBD2
CASSMWRQGISGANVLTF	TGTGCCAGCAGCATGTGGCGACAGGGTATTTCTGGGGCCAACGTCCTGACTTTC	TRBJ2-6	TRBV21-1	-	-
CASSLAGLDILPPYF	TGTGCCAGCAGCTTAGCGGGACTAGATATACTCCCGCCGTACTTC	TRBJ2-4	TRBV7-8	few	TRBD2